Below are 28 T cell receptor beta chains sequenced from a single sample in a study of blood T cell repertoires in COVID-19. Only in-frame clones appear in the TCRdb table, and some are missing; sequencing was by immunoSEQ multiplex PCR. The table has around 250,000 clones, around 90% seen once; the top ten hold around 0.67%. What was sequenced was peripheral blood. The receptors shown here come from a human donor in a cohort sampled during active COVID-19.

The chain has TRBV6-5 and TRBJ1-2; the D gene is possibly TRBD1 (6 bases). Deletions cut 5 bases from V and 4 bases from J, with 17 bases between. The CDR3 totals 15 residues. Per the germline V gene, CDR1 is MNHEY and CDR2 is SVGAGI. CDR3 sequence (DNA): TGTGCCAGCAGTCCTCGGCAGGGGCTACTCTATGGCTACACCTTC. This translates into CASSPRQGLLYGYTF.

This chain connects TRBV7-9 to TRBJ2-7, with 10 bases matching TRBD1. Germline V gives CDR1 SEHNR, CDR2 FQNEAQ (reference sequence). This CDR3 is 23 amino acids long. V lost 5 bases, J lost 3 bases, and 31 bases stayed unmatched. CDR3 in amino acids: CASSTRQGAPDGAGGSRFYEQYF. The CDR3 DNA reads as TGTGCCAGCAGCACCCGACAGGGGGCCCCCGATGGGGCGGGAGGCAGTCGGTTCTACGAGCAGTACTTC.

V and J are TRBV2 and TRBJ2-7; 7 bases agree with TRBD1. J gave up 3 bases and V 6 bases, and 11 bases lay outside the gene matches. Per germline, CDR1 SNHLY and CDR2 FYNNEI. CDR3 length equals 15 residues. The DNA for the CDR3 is TGTGCCAGCAGGGGTCAAGCAGGGGGAAACTACGAGCAGTACTTC. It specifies CASRGQAGGNYEQYF.

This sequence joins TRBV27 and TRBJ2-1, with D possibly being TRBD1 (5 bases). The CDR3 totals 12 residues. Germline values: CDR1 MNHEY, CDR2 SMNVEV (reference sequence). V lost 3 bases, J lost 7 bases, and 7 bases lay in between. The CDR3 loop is CASSLGRNEQFF. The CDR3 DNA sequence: TGTGCCAGCAGTTTGGGGCGGAATGAGCAGTTCTTC.

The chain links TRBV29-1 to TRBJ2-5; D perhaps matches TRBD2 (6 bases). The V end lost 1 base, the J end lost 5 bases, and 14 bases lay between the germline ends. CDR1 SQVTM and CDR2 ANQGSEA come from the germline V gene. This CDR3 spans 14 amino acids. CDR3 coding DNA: TGCAGCGTTGAAGGGGAGGCACCAGGCGAGACCCAGTACTTC. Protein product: CSVEGEAPGETQYF.

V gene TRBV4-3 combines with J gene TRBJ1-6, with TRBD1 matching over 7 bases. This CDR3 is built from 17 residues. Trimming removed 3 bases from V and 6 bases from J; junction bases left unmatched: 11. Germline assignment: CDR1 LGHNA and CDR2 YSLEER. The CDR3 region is CASSQVAGGGFNSPLHF. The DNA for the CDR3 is TGCGCCAGCAGCCAGGTAGCGGGAGGGGGCTTTAATTCACCCCTCCACTTT.

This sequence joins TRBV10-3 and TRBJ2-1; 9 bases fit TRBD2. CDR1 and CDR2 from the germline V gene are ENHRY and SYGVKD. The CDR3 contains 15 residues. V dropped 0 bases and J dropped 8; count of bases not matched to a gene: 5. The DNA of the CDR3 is TGTGCCATCAGTGAGTCGATTGGACTAGCGTATGAGCAGTTCTTC. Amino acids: CAISESIGLAYEQFF.

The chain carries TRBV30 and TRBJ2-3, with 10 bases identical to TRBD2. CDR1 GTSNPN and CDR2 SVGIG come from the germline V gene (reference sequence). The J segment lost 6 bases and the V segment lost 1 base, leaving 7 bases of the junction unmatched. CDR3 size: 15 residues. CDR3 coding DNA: TGTGCCTGGAGTGGGAGCGGGGGGGCATACGATACGCAGTATTTT. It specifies CAWSGSGGAYDTQYF.

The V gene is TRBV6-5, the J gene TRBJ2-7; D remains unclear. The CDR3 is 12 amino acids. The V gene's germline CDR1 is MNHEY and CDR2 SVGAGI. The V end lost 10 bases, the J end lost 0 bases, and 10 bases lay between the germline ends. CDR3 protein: CATQVGSYEQYF. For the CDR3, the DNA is TGTGCCACTCAAGTCGGCTCCTACGAGCAGTACTTC.

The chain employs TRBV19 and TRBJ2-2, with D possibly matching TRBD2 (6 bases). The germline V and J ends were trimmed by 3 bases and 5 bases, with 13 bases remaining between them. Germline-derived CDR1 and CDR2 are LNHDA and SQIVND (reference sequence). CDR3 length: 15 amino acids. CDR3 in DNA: TGTGCCAGTAGTATCCTAGCGCCCGGTACCGGGGAGCTGTTTTTT. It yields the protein CASSILAPGTGELFF. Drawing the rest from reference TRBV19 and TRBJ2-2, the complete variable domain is DGGITQSPKYLFRKEGQNVTLSCEQNLNHDAMYWYRQDPGQGLRLIYYSQIVNDFQKGDIAEGYSVSREKKESFPLTVTSAQKNPTAFYLCASSILAPGTGELFFGEGSRLTVL.

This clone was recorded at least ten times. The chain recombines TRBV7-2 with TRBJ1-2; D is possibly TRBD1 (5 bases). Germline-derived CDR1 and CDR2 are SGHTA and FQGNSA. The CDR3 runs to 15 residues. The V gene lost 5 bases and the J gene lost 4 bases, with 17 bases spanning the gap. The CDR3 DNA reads TGTGCCAGCAGCCCTGGGCAGGGTTATGGCTATGGCTACACCTTC. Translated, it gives CASSPGQGYGYGYTF. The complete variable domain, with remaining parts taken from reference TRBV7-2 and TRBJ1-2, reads GAGVSQSPSNKVTEKGKDVELRCDPISGHTALYWYRQSLGQGLEFLIYFQGNSAPDKSGLPSDRFSAERTGGSVSTLTIQRTQQEDSAVYLCASSPGQGYGYGYTFGSGTRLTVV.

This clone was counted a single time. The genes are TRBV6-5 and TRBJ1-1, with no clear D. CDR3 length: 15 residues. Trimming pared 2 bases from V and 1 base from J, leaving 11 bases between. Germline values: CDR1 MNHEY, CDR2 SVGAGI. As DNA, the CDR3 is TGTGCCAGCAGTTACACCCAGTATTCGAACACTGAAGCTTTCTTT. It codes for CASSYTQYSNTEAFF.

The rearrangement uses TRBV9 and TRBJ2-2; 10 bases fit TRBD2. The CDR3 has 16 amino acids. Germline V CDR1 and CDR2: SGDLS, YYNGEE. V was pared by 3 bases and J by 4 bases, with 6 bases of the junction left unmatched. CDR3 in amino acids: CASSGERGGRTGELFF. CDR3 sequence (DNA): TGTGCCAGCAGCGGAGAGCGGGGGGGCCGCACCGGGGAGCTGTTTTTT.

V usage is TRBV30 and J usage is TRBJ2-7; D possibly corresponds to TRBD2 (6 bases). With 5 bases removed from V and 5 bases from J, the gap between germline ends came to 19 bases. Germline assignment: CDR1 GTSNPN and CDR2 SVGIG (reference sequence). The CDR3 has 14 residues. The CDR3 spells CAWGEGREVDEQYF. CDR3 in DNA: TGTGCCTGGGGAGAGGGCAGGGAGGTAGACGAGCAGTACTTC.

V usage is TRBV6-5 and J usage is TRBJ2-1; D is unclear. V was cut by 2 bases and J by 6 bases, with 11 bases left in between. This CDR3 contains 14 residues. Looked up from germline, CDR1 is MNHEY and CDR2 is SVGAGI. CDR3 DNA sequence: TGTGCCAGCAGTTACGATTCTCCGGGCAATGAGCAGTTCTTC. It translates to CASSYDSPGNEQFF.

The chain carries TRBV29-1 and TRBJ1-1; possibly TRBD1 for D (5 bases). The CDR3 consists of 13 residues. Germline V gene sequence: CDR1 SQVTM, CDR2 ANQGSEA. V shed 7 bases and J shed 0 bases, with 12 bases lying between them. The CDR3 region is CSDSEGVNTEAFF. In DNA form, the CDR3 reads TGCAGCGACTCCGAAGGGGTGAACACTGAAGCTTTCTTT.

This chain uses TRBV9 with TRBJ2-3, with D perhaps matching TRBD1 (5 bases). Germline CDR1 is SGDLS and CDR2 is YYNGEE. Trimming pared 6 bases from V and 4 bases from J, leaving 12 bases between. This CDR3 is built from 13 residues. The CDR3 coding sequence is TGTGCCAGCAAAAAGGGGCATTCAGATACGCAGTATTTT. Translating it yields CASKKGHSDTQYF.

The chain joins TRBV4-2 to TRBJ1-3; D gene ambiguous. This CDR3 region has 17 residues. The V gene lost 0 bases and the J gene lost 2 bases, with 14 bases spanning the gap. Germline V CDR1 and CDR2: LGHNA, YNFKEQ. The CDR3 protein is CASSQDLMGDTGNTIYF. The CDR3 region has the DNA TGTGCCAGCAGCCAAGATCTGATGGGAGACACTGGAAACACCATATATTTT.

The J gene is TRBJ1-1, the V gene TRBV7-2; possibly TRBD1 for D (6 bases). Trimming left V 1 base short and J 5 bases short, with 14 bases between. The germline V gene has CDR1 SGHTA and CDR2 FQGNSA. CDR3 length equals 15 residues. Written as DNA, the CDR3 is TGTGCCAGCAGCTTAGGTCTGGGGGCGAGGACTGAAGCTTTCTTT. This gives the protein CASSLGLGARTEAFF.

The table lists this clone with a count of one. CDR3 bases: TGTGCCAGCAGCTTAGATCCGTCGACAGTGAACACTGAAGCTTTCTTT. Translating it yields CASSLDPSTVNTEAFF. The gene calls are TRBV11-2 and TRBJ1-1; D might be TRBD1 (5 bases). The CDR3 length is 16 residues. Deletions cut 0 bases from V and 0 bases from J, with 11 bases between. The V gene's germline CDR1 is SGHAT and CDR2 FQNNGV.

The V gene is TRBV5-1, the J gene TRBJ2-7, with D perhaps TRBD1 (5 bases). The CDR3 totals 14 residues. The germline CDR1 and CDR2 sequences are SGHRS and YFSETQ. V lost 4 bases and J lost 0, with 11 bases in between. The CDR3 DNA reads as TGCGCCAGCAGCGCCGGACACAGCTCCTACGAGCAGTACTTC. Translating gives CASSAGHSSYEQYF. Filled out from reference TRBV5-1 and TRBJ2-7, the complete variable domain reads KAGVTQTPRYLIKTRGQQVTLSCSPISGHRSVSWYQQTPGQGLQFLFEYFSETQRNKGNFPGRFSGRQFSNSRSEMNVSTLELGDSALYLCASSAGHSSYEQYFGPGTRLTVT.

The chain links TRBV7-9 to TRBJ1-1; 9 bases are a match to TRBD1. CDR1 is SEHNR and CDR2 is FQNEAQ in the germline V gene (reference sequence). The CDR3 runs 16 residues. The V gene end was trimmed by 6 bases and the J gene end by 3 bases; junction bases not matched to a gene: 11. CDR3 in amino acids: CASRRPGTGIDTEAFF. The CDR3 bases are TGTGCCAGCAGGCGTCCCGGGACAGGGATAGACACTGAAGCTTTCTTT.

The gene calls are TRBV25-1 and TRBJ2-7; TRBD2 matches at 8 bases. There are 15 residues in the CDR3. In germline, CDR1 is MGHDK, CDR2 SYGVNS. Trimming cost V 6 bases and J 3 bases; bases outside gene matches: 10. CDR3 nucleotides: TGTGCCAGCAGCCCCCGGGGGGGTAGCGGCTACGAGCAGTACTTC. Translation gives CASSPRGGSGYEQYF.

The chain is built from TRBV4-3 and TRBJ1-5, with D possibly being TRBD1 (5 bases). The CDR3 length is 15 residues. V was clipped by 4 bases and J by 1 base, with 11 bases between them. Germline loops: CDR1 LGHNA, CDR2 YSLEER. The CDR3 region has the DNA TGCGCCAGCAGCCGCCTGCGGGGGAGCAATCAGCCCCAGCATTTT. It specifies CASSRLRGSNQPQHF.

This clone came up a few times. The CDR3 bases are TGTGCCAGCAGCTTAGCCCGGACTAGCATGTACGAGCAGTACTTC. Protein sequence: CASSLARTSMYEQYF. The J gene is TRBJ2-7, the V gene TRBV11-2; 8 bases are a match to TRBD2. With 1 base clipped from V and 4 bases from J, the junction kept 6 bases outside the gene matches. CDR3 length equals 15 residues. Germline V lookup: CDR1 SGHAT, CDR2 FQNNGV.

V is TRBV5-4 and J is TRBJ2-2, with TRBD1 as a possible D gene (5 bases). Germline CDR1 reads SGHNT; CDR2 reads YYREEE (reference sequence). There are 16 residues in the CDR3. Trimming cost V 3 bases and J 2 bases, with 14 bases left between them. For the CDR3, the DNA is TGTGCCAGCAGCTCGAAGACAGAGCTCAACACCGGGGAGCTGTTTTTT. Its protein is CASSSKTELNTGELFF.

DNA of the CDR3: TGTGCCAGCAGATCATCCGGGACTGGCAATCAGCCCCAGCATTTT. Protein sequence: CASRSSGTGNQPQHF. This sequence joins TRBV27 and TRBJ1-5, with a tentative D call TRBD1 (5 bases). V was cut by 6 bases and J by 2 bases, with 14 bases left in between. Germline V gives CDR1 MNHEY, CDR2 SMNVEV (reference sequence). The length of the CDR3 is 15 residues.

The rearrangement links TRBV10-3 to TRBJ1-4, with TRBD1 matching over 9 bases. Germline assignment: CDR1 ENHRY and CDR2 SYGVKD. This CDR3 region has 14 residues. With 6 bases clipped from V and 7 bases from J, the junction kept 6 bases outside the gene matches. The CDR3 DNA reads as TGTGCCATCAGCCCTGACAGGGGGGCTGAAAAACTGTTTTTT. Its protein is CAISPDRGAEKLFF.